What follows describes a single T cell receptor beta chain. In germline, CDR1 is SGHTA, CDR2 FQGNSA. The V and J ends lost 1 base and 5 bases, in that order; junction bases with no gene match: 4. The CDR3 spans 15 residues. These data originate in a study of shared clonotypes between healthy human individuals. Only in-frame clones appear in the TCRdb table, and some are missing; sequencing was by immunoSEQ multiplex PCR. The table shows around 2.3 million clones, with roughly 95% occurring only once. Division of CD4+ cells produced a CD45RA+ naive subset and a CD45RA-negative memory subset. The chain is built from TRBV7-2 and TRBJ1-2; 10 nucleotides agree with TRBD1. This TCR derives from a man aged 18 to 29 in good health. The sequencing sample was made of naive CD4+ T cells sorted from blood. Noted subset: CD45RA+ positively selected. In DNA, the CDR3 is TGTGCCAGCAGCTTAGAGACAGGGGGCGTATATGGCTACACCTTC. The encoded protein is CASSLETGGVYGYTF.